What follows are 23 T cell receptor beta chains derived from one specimen sequenced in a study of cytomegalovirus exposure and HLA in healthy donors. 13 Jbeta primers and 60 Vbeta primers were used for the PCR. The method was immunoSEQ multiplex PCR; TCRdb's version includes in-frame clones alone and lacks a portion of them. This table holds 35,000 to 50,000 clones, 45% to 60% found once. The sequenced sample consisted of PBMCs. These receptors were taken from a man aged 55 to 70 in good health and CMV-seronegative.

This clone showed up just a few times. The rearrangement uses TRBV7-2 and TRBJ2-2, with D possibly matching TRBD2 (5 bases). V shed 5 bases and J shed 6 bases, with 16 bases lying between them. Germline V gives CDR1 SGHTA, CDR2 FQGNSA. The CDR3 covers 15 residues. This CDR3 is CASSPGRSVAGELFF. DNA of the CDR3: TGTGCCAGCAGCCCCGGCCGTAGCGTTGCCGGGGAGCTGTTTTTT.

This sequence joins TRBV6-5 and TRBJ2-3; D is perhaps TRBD2 (5 bases). Per germline, CDR1 MNHEY and CDR2 SVGAGI. This CDR3 has 16 amino acids. The ends were cut back, 1 base at V and 6 bases at J, with 17 bases in the middle. CDR3 amino acids: CASSYLPSGVTDTQYF. CDR3 coding DNA: TGTGCCAGCAGTTACTTACCCAGCGGAGTGACGGATACGCAGTATTTT.

The chain carries TRBV30 and TRBJ2-7; D is undetermined. Germline lookup yields CDR1 GTSNPN and CDR2 SVGIG (reference sequence). The CDR3 extends over 14 amino acids. V lost 1 base and J lost 6, with 16 bases in between. CDR3 sequence: CAWSGPPSVREQYF. In nucleotides, the CDR3 is TGTGCCTGGAGTGGCCCCCCGTCAGTTCGCGAGCAGTACTTC.

The rearrangement uses TRBV12-5 and TRBJ2-1, with unresolved D. This CDR3 has 13 amino acids. Per germline, CDR1 LGHNT and CDR2 FRNRAP. The V end lost 3 bases, the J end lost 3 bases, and 6 bases lay between the germline ends. CDR3 residues: CASGFSGYNEQFF. CDR3 sequence (DNA): TGTGCTAGTGGTTTCTCCGGCTACAATGAGCAGTTCTTC.

This clone was seen only a few times. V and J are TRBV4-1 and TRBJ2-2; 10 bases map to TRBD2. CDR1 MGHRA and CDR2 YSYEKL come from the germline V gene. The CDR3 length is 20 residues. Trimming removed 0 bases from V and 4 bases from J; junction bases left unmatched: 14. Here the CDR3 reads CASSQDLGLAVGEPTGELFF. As DNA, the CDR3 is TGCGCCAGCAGCCAAGATCTCGGACTAGCGGTAGGAGAACCCACCGGGGAGCTGTTTTTT.

As regards this clone: In the same sample, other DNA sequences code for this CDR3. V gene TRBV30 combines with J gene TRBJ1-5; the D gene is possibly TRBD1 (6 bases). CDR1 and CDR2 from the germline V gene are GTSNPN and SVGIG (reference sequence). The V gene lost 5 bases and the J gene lost 4 bases, with 15 bases spanning the gap. This CDR3 region has 14 residues. CDR3 coding DNA: TGTGCCTGGGCACTGGACAGCCGAAATCAGCCCCAGCATTTT. Translation: CAWALDSRNQPQHF.

This chain connects TRBV19 to TRBJ2-7; 7 bases are shared with TRBD1. After removal of 4 bases from V and 2 bases from J, the junction contained 8 bases not matched to a gene. This CDR3 has 15 residues. Per the germline V gene, CDR1 is LNHDA and CDR2 is SQIVND (reference sequence). The CDR3 protein is CASSTDRQGPYEQYF. In DNA, the CDR3 is TGTGCCAGTAGTACGGACCGACAGGGACCCTACGAGCAGTACTTC.

This clone was detected a few times. The chain combines TRBV15 with TRBJ2-3; a possible D gene is TRBD2 (6 bases). V lost 1 base to trimming and J lost 2 bases, with 10 bases between them. Germline values: CDR1 LNHNV, CDR2 YYDKDF (reference sequence). CDR3 length equals 15 residues. In DNA, the CDR3 is TGTGCCACCAGCAGAGGGGGCGGGGTCACAGATACGCAGTATTTT. This gives the protein CATSRGGGVTDTQYF.

The chain employs TRBV5-1 and TRBJ2-7; D may be TRBD1 (6 bases). The length of the CDR3 is 14 residues. V was trimmed by 0 bases and J by 7 bases, leaving 14 bases between them. Germline assignment: CDR1 SGHRS and CDR2 YFSETQ. The CDR3, as DNA: TGCGCCAGCAGCTTGGGATCGGGGACAAAGGAGCAGTACTTC. Translation: CASSLGSGTKEQYF.

CDR3 sequence (DNA): TGTGCCAGCAGCCCGCAAGCGGGAATGGACTACGAGCAGTACTTC. The encoded protein is CASSPQAGMDYEQYF. The chain joins TRBV7-2 to TRBJ2-7; TRBD2 matches at 7 bases. The ends lost 5 bases at V and 3 bases at J; junction bases unmatched: 10. Looked up from germline, CDR1 is SGHTA and CDR2 is FQGNSA. The CDR3 contains 15 residues. Complete variable domain (other parts from reference TRBV7-2 and TRBJ2-7): GAGVSQSPSNKVTEKGKDVELRCDPISGHTALYWYRQSLGQGLEFLIYFQGNSAPDKSGLPSDRFSAERTGGSVSTLTIQRTQQEDSAVYLCASSPQAGMDYEQYFGPGTRLTVT.

This clone occurred once. The J gene is TRBJ1-2, the V gene TRBV9, with TRBD1 as a possible D gene (5 bases). The CDR3 length is 13 residues. Germline CDR1 SGDLS, CDR2 YYNGEE. The V gene lost 5 bases and the J gene lost 0 bases, with 8 bases spanning the gap. CDR3 amino acids: CASRRDPNYGYTF. As DNA, the CDR3 is TGTGCCAGCAGGCGGGACCCTAACTATGGCTACACCTTC. Together with reference TRBV9 and TRBJ1-2, the CDR3 gives the full variable domain: DSGVTQTPKHLITATGQRVTLRCSPRSGDLSVYWYQQSLDQGLQFLIQYYNGEERAKGNILERFSAQQFPDLHSELNLSSLELGDSALYFCASRRDPNYGYTFGSGTRLTVV.

This clone was seen more than once but under ten times. The gene calls are TRBV4-3 and TRBJ2-1, with 9 bases lining up with TRBD2. With 3 bases clipped from V and 6 bases from J, the junction kept 9 bases outside the gene matches. This CDR3 is 16 amino acids long. CDR1 is LGHNA and CDR2 is YSLEER in the germline V gene. In DNA form, the CDR3 reads TGCGCCAGCAGCCATGGGACTAGCCGGGGTTCCAATGAGCAGTTCTTC. Its protein is CASSHGTSRGSNEQFF.

The V call is TRBV2, the J call TRBJ2-7, with D perhaps TRBD1 (5 bases). The germline gives CDR1 SNHLY, CDR2 FYNNEI. CDR3 length equals 16 residues. Trimming pared 5 bases from V and 4 bases from J, leaving 21 bases between. CDR3 residues: CASSNGMAGFSYEQYF. In DNA form, the CDR3 reads TGTGCCAGCAGTAATGGTATGGCAGGGTTTTCTTACGAGCAGTACTTC. Based on the CDR3 plus reference TRBV2 and TRBJ2-7, the full variable domain is EPEVTQTPSHQVTQMGQEVILRCVPISNHLYFYWYRQILGQKVEFLVSFYNNEISEKSEIFDDQFSVERPDGSNFTLKIRSTKLEDSAMYFCASSNGMAGFSYEQYFGPGTRLTVT.

The chain carries TRBV4-2 and TRBJ2-2; TRBD2 matches 12 bases. Trimming at V came to 0 bases and at J to 5 bases, leaving 7 bases not matched to a gene. CDR3 size: 18 residues. Germline V gene sequence: CDR1 LGHNA, CDR2 YNFKEQ. The DNA for the CDR3 is TGTGCCAGCAGCCAAGACCGACTAGCGGGAGTCTCGACCGGGGAGCTGTTTTTT. This encodes CASSQDRLAGVSTGELFF.

This clone occurred a few times. The chain uses TRBV9 and TRBJ2-1; TRBD1 matches at 10 bases. The germline gives CDR1 SGDLS, CDR2 YYNGEE. The trim removed 0 bases at V and 7 bases at J, leaving 4 bases unmatched. This CDR3 spans 15 amino acids. The CDR3 sequence: CASSVVGQGINEQFF. The DNA of the CDR3 is TGTGCCAGCAGCGTAGTGGGACAGGGGATTAATGAGCAGTTCTTC.

The chain uses TRBV2 and TRBJ2-7; 8 nucleotides line up with TRBD1. Per the germline V gene, CDR1 is SNHLY and CDR2 is FYNNEI. Unmatched junction bases numbered 3, after V lost 1 base and J lost 7 bases. The CDR3 spans 13 residues. The CDR3 loop is CASSEEWTGEQYF. CDR3 coding DNA: TGTGCCAGCAGTGAAGAATGGACAGGGGAGCAGTACTTC.

The chain combines TRBV5-4 with TRBJ2-3, with D tentatively TRBD2 (6 bases). Trimming stripped 5 bases from V and 3 bases from J, with 16 bases between. Germline-derived CDR1 and CDR2 are SGHNT and YYREEE (reference sequence). This CDR3 contains 15 residues. The CDR3 DNA sequence: TGTGCCAGCAGTTCGGAAAAGGGGAGGACAGATACGCAGTATTTT. Protein sequence: CASSSEKGRTDTQYF.

A few counts support this clone. V is TRBV5-1 and J is TRBJ1-2; TRBD1 might be the D (6 bases). This CDR3 is 13 amino acids long. Germline assignment: CDR1 SGHRS and CDR2 YFSETQ. Trimming shortened V by 0 bases and J by 6 bases, and 9 bases separated the two germline ends. The CDR3 here is CASSLGSGDGYTF. The DNA of the CDR3 is TGCGCCAGCAGCTTGGGTTCAGGGGATGGCTACACCTTC.

The V gene is TRBV28, the J gene TRBJ2-5, with TRBD2 identical over 12 bases. V gave up 5 bases and J gave up 1 base; unmatched junction bases: 14. This CDR3 comprises 19 residues. Germline V gene lookup returns CDR1 MDHEN and CDR2 SYDVKM. The chain's CDR3 is CASSTQFFSTSGSQETQYF. CDR3 DNA sequence: TGTGCCAGCAGTACACAGTTTTTTTCGACTAGCGGGAGCCAAGAGACCCAGTACTTC.

The chain joins TRBV6-1 to TRBJ2-7; 8 positions agree with TRBD1. Germline CDR1 is MNHNS and CDR2 is SASEGT. V was clipped by 1 base and J by 5 bases; unmatched bases: 4. The CDR3 loop spans 14 amino acids. CDR3 DNA: TGTGCCAGCAGTGAAGAGCCAGGGGGCGACGAGCAGTACTTC. It codes for CASSEEPGGDEQYF.

The V gene is TRBV5-4, the J gene TRBJ2-1; 10 bases line up with TRBD2. This CDR3 spans 19 amino acids. Unmatched junction bases numbered 15, after V lost 1 base and J lost 5 bases. The germline V gene encodes CDR1 SGHNT and CDR2 YYREEE (reference sequence). The DNA for the CDR3 is TGTGCCAGCAGCTTGCGAAGCGGGAGGGGTCTAAGGGCCCACAATGAGCAGTTCTTC. Translated: CASSLRSGRGLRAHNEQFF. The full variable domain, completed using reference TRBV5-4 and TRBJ2-1, is ETGVTQSPTHLIKTRGQQVTLRCSSQSGHNTVSWYQQALGQGPQFIFQYYREEENGRGNFPPRFSGLQFPNYSSELNVNALELDDSALYLCASSLRSGRGLRAHNEQFFGPGTRLTVL.

The chain combines TRBV25-1 with TRBJ1-3; D gene ambiguous. The CDR3 is made up of 13 amino acids. Trimming took off 5 bases at V and 0 bases at J, with 5 bases between the two ends. Germline-derived CDR1 and CDR2 are MGHDK and SYGVNS. The CDR3 loop reads CASSMSSGNTIYF. CDR3 sequence (DNA): TGTGCCAGCAGTATGAGCTCTGGAAACACCATATATTTT.

The chain links TRBV10-3 to TRBJ2-2; 8 bases map to TRBD1. V dropped 7 bases and J dropped 3; count of bases not matched to a gene: 4. The CDR3 covers 14 residues. The germline CDR1 and CDR2 sequences are ENHRY and SYGVKD. The CDR3 here is CAITKTGDTGELFF. The CDR3 nucleotides read TGTGCCATCACCAAGACAGGGGACACCGGGGAGCTGTTTTTT.